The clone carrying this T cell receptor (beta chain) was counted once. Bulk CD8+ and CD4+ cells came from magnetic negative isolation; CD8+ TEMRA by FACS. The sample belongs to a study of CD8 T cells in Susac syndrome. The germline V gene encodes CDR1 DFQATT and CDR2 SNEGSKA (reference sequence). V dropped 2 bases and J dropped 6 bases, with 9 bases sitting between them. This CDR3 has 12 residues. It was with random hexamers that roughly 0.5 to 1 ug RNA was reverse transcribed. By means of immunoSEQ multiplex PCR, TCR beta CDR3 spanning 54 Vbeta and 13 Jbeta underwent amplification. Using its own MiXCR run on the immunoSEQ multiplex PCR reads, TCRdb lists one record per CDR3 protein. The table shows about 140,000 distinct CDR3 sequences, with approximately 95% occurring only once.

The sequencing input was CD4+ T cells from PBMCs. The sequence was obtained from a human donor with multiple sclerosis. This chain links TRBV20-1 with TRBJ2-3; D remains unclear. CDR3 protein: CSARSALDTQYF. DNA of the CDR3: TGCAGTGCTAGAAGTGCATTGGATACGCAGTATTTT.